The 23 T cell receptor beta chains below come from one sample, sequenced in a study of blood T cell repertoires in COVID-19. Clones were read by immunoSEQ multiplex PCR, and TCRdb kept only the in-frame ones, dropping some. The sample lists about 400,000 clones, 70% to 90% occurring once. Sequencing was performed on PBMCs or T cells enriched from blood (not recorded which). These receptors originate from a woman between 18 and 29 years old with acute COVID-19.

This chain uses TRBV3-1 (or the pseudogene TRBV3-2) with TRBJ2-3; the D gene is possibly TRBD2 (6 bases). Deletions cut 1 base from V and 0 bases from J, with 11 bases between. The CDR3 totals 16 residues. The germline V gene encodes CDR1 LGHDT and CDR2 YNNKEL (reference sequence). CDR3 sequence (DNA): TGTGCCAGCAGCCAAGCCCCGGGACTGAGCACAGATACGCAGTATTTT. This encodes CASSQAPGLSTDTQYF.

The CDR3 region is CASSLAIGFPAETQYF. The CDR3 DNA reads TGCGCCAGCAGCTTGGCCATTGGCTTCCCAGCGGAGACCCAGTACTTC. V usage is TRBV5-1 and J usage is TRBJ2-5; D unclear. V was pared by 0 bases and J by 5 bases, with 17 bases between. In germline, CDR1 is SGHRS, CDR2 YFSETQ. CDR3 length: 16 amino acids.

The rearrangement links TRBV3-1 (or the pseudogene TRBV3-2) to TRBJ2-5; maybe TRBD2 (6 bases). Germline V gene sequence: CDR1 LGHDT, CDR2 YNNKEL (reference sequence). Trimming removed 0 bases at V and 7 bases at J, with 15 bases between. This CDR3 has 15 amino acids. CDR3 in amino acids: CASSQDPASVGTQYF. CDR3 nucleotides: TGTGCCAGCAGCCAAGATCCCGCTAGCGTGGGGACCCAGTACTTC.

This chain connects TRBV6-5 to TRBJ1-3; 7 nucleotides agree with TRBD1. The CDR3 spans 13 residues. Germline trimming cut 6 bases from V and 4 bases from J; bases unmatched to any gene: 3. Looked up from germline, CDR1 is MNHEY and CDR2 is SVGAGI. CDR3 sequence: CASRRGPGNTIYF. The CDR3 DNA is TGTGCCAGCAGAAGGGGGCCCGGAAACACCATATATTTT.

The rearrangement uses TRBV3-1 (or the pseudogene TRBV3-2) and TRBJ2-7; D perhaps matches TRBD1 (6 bases). V gave up 1 base and J gave up 7 bases, with 17 bases separating them. This CDR3 has 15 residues. CDR1 and CDR2 (germline): LGHDT, YNNKEL (reference sequence). As DNA, the CDR3 is TGTGCCAGCAGCCAAGGAGGGCAGGGGAAGAGGGAGCAGTACTTC. Translation: CASSQGGQGKREQYF.

V is TRBV30 and J is TRBJ1-1, with 7 bases aligning to TRBD1. The CDR3 covers 15 residues. Trimming took 1 base from V and 4 from J; bases not matched to a gene: 9. The germline gives CDR1 GTSNPN, CDR2 SVGIG (reference sequence). CDR3 protein: CAWSGADRAATEAFF. CDR3 bases: TGTGCCTGGAGTGGGGCTGACAGGGCGGCCACTGAAGCTTTCTTT.

This clone was seen only once. The CDR3 nucleotides are TGTGCCAGCAGTGGCGCAGGTGGGGAGTTATTCTACGAGCAGTACTTC. Its protein is CASSGAGGELFYEQYF. This chain links TRBV6-1 with TRBJ2-7, with D possibly being TRBD2 (5 bases). Germline lookup yields CDR1 MNHNS and CDR2 SASEGT. V was shortened by 4 bases and J by 3 bases, with 19 bases between the two germline ends. The CDR3 is 16 amino acids.

CDR3 nucleotide sequence: TGCGCCAGCAGCACACAGGGGTCAGAGACCCAGTACTTC. It encodes CASSTQGSETQYF. The chain uses TRBV5-1 and TRBJ2-5; 7 nucleotides align to TRBD1. Germline assignment: CDR1 SGHRS and CDR2 YFSETQ. The CDR3 runs to 13 residues. Trimming at V came to 4 bases and at J to 4 bases, leaving 4 bases not matched to a gene.

The chain has TRBV28 and TRBJ2-5; D is perhaps TRBD1 (5 bases). Trimming left V 5 bases short and J 2 bases short, with 15 bases between. Germline loops: CDR1 MDHEN, CDR2 SYDVKM. CDR3 length equals 15 residues. In DNA, the CDR3 is TGTGCCAGCAGTCCCGTATACAGGTTTCAAGAGACCCAGTACTTC. This gives the protein CASSPVYRFQETQYF.

This clone has just a few counts. The chain combines TRBV19 with TRBJ2-2; D remains ambiguous. Germline V gives CDR1 LNHDA, CDR2 SQIVND (reference sequence). This CDR3 spans 13 amino acids. The germline V and J ends were trimmed by 6 bases and 3 bases, with 8 bases remaining between them. In nucleotides, the CDR3 is TGTGCCAGTAGAGGCGGTTACACCGGGGAGCTGTTTTTT. The encoded protein is CASRGGYTGELFF.

V gene TRBV3-1 (or the pseudogene TRBV3-2) combines with J gene TRBJ2-7; 9 nucleotides agree with TRBD1. The CDR3 is 16 amino acids. The germline CDR1 and CDR2 sequences are LGHDT and YNNKEL (reference sequence). The J segment lost 5 bases and the V segment lost 2 bases, leaving 10 bases of the junction unmatched. In DNA, the CDR3 is TGTGCCAGCAGCCAACCCCTCCTCGGACAGGGGAACGAGCAGTACTTC. This sequence encodes CASSQPLLGQGNEQYF.

This rearrangement joins TRBV9 to TRBJ2-1, with a possible D match to TRBD1 (6 bases). V was trimmed by 3 bases and J by 0 bases, leaving 10 bases between them. The CDR3 extends over 15 amino acids. Germline V gene sequence: CDR1 SGDLS, CDR2 YYNGEE. The chain's CDR3 is CASSGRGGSYNEQFF. CDR3 coding DNA: TGTGCCAGCAGCGGAAGAGGGGGCTCCTACAATGAGCAGTTCTTC.

The J gene is TRBJ1-4, the V gene TRBV13; D perhaps matches TRBD1 (6 bases). Between the trimmed V and J ends, which lost 5 bases and 4 bases, there was a span of 11 bases. Germline loops: CDR1 PRHDT, CDR2 FYEKMQ (reference sequence). This CDR3 is 14 amino acids long. The CDR3 region is CASSQGFNNEKLFF. The DNA for the CDR3 is TGTGCCAGCAGCCAGGGGTTTAATAATGAAAAACTGTTTTTT.

This rearrangement joins TRBV19 to TRBJ1-6, with 8 bases matching TRBD1. The germline gives CDR1 LNHDA, CDR2 SQIVND (reference sequence). V gave up 3 bases and J gave up 6 bases; unmatched junction bases: 7. This CDR3 is built from 16 residues. CDR3 DNA: TGTGCCAGTAGTATTGCAGGGGGCCCTGTTAATTCACCCCTCCACTTT. This sequence encodes CASSIAGGPVNSPLHF. Based on the CDR3 plus reference TRBV19 and TRBJ1-6, the full variable domain is DGGITQSPKYLFRKEGQNVTLSCEQNLNHDAMYWYRQDPGQGLRLIYYSQIVNDFQKGDIAEGYSVSREKKESFPLTVTSAQKNPTAFYLCASSIAGGPVNSPLHFGNGTRLTVT.

The count of this clone is one. The CDR3, as DNA: TGTGCCAGCAGGCCAGCAGGGGTTGGAGATACGCAGTATTTT. It specifies CASRPAGVGDTQYF. The gene calls are TRBV28 and TRBJ2-3; a weak D match, TRBD1 (6 bases). Germline CDR1 MDHEN, CDR2 SYDVKM. The CDR3 is 14 amino acids. Trimming removed 6 bases from V and 5 bases from J, with 15 bases in between.

The chain recombines TRBV6-6 with TRBJ1-5, with 7 bases fitting TRBD1. The CDR3 is made up of 23 amino acids. Trimming cost V 5 bases and J 1 base; bases outside gene matches: 29. Germline CDR1 MNHNY, CDR2 SVGAGI (reference sequence). The CDR3 loop is CASSQKVSGPTGRSARSNQPQHF. The CDR3 DNA follows: TGTGCCAGCAGTCAGAAGGTATCTGGGCCGACAGGGCGATCGGCTAGAAGCAATCAGCCCCAGCATTTT.

The J gene is TRBJ1-2, the V gene TRBV18; maybe TRBD1 (6 bases). V lost 3 bases to trimming and J lost 4 bases, with 18 bases between them. This CDR3 region has 16 residues. Germline V lookup: CDR1 KGHSH, CDR2 LQKENI. The DNA of the CDR3 is TGTGCCAGCTCACCCACTGCTCCGGACAGACCCTATGGCTACACCTTC. Amino acids: CASSPTAPDRPYGYTF.

The rearrangement uses TRBV5-4 and TRBJ2-1; 8 bases agree with TRBD2. In germline, CDR1 is SGHNT, CDR2 YYREEE (reference sequence). V lost 4 bases and J lost 7; bases outside the gene matches: 13. CDR3 length equals 16 residues. The CDR3 DNA reads TGTGCCAGCAGCCGGAGAGATAGCGGGGTAGGGAATGAGCAGTTCTTC. Its protein is CASSRRDSGVGNEQFF. Together with reference TRBV5-4 and TRBJ2-1, the CDR3 gives the full variable domain: ETGVTQSPTHLIKTRGQQVTLRCSSQSGHNTVSWYQQALGQGPQFIFQYYREEENGRGNFPPRFSGLQFPNYSSELNVNALELDDSALYLCASSRRDSGVGNEQFFGPGTRLTVL.

V gene TRBV5-6 combines with J gene TRBJ1-2; TRBD1 is a possible D gene (6 bases). This CDR3 region has 12 residues. V was cut by 1 base and J by 12 bases, with 13 bases left in between. Germline V lookup: CDR1 SGHDT, CDR2 YYEEEE. The CDR3 nucleotides are TGTGCCAGCAGCTTGCGGGGGGGCACCCACACCTTC. Its translation is CASSLRGGTHTF.

The chain has TRBV10-3 and TRBJ2-2; 7 bases line up with TRBD1. This CDR3 region has 15 residues. Germline V gene sequence: CDR1 ENHRY, CDR2 SYGVKD. The ends lost 5 bases at V and 4 bases at J; junction bases unmatched: 7. DNA of the CDR3: TGTGCCATCAGTCCGGGACAGACGGTCACCGGGGAGCTGTTTTTT. Translating gives CAISPGQTVTGELFF.

The chain combines TRBV29-1 with TRBJ1-2; D gene unclear. V lost 0 bases to trimming and J lost 2 bases, with 7 bases between them. Germline V CDR1 and CDR2: SQVTM, ANQGSEA. CDR3 length: 13 amino acids. The CDR3 region has the DNA TGCAGCGTTGAAGACAGGATAAACTATGGCTACACCTTC. Translating it yields CSVEDRINYGYTF.

CDR3 residues: CASSVVNSRTDTQYF. Here the CDR3 DNA reads TGTGCCAGCAGCGTAGTTAACAGTCGCACAGATACGCAGTATTTT. The chain combines TRBV9 with TRBJ2-3; D call uncertain. V was shortened by 0 bases and J by 1 base, with 9 bases between the two germline ends. The CDR3 totals 15 residues. Germline V CDR1 and CDR2: SGDLS, YYNGEE. Variable domain in full (rest from reference TRBV9 and TRBJ2-3): DSGVTQTPKHLITATGQRVTLRCSPRSGDLSVYWYQQSLDQGLQFLIQYYNGEERAKGNILERFSAQQFPDLHSELNLSSLELGDSALYFCASSVVNSRTDTQYFGPGTRLTVL.

This clone was seen a handful of times. The J gene is TRBJ1-1, the V gene TRBV29-1; D may be TRBD1 (6 bases). The length of the CDR3 is 15 residues. The germline V gene has CDR1 SQVTM and CDR2 ANQGSEA. Between the trimmed V and J ends, which lost 3 bases and 4 bases, there was a span of 18 bases. The CDR3 DNA sequence: TGCAGCGTTGAGGCGGGGGCCCGGACGAGCACTGAAGCTTTCTTT. Translation: CSVEAGARTSTEAFF.